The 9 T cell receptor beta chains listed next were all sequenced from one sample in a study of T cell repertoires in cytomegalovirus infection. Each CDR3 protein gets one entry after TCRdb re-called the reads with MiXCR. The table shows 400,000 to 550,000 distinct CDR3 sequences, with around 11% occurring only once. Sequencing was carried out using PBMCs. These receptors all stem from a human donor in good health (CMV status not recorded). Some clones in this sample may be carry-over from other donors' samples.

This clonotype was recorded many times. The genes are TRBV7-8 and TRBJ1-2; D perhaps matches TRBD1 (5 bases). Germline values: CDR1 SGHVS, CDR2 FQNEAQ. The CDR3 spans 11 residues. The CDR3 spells CAVTGYYGYTF. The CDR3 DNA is TGTGCAGTCACAGGATACTATGGCTACACCTTC.

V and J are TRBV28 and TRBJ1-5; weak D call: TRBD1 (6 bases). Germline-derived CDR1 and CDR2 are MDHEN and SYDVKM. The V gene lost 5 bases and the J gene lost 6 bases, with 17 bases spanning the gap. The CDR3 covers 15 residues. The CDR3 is CASSIQTGWGQPQHF. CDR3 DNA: TGTGCCAGCAGTATACAGACAGGTTGGGGTCAGCCCCAGCATTTT.

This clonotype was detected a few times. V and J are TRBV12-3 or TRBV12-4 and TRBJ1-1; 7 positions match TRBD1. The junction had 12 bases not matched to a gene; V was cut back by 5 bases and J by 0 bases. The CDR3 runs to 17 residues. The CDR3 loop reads CASSLRQGSYMNTEAFF. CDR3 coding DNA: TGTGCCAGCAGTCTTAGACAGGGTAGTTACATGAACACTGAAGCTTTCTTT.

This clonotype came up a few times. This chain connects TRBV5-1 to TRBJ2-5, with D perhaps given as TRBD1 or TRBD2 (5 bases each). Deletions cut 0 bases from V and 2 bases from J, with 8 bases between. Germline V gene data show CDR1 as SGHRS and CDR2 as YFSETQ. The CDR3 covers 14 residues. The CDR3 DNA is TGCGCCAGCAGCTTGGGAGGGGAGCAAGAGACCCAGTACTTC. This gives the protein CASSLGGEQETQYF.

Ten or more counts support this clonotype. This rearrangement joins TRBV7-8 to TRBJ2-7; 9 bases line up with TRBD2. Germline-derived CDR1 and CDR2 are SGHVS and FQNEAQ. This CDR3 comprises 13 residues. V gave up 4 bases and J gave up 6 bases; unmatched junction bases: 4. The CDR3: CASSWTSDGEQYF. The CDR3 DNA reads TGTGCCAGCAGCTGGACTAGCGACGGCGAGCAGTACTTC.

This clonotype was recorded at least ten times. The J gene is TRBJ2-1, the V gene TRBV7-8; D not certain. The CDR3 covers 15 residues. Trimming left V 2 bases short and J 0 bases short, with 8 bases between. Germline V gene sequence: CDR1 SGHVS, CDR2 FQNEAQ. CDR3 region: CASSLPLSSYNEQFF. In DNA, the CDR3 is TGTGCCAGCAGCTTACCCCTAAGCTCCTACAATGAGCAGTTCTTC. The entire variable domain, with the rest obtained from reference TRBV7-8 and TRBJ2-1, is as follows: GAGVSQSPRYKVAKRGQDVALRCDPISGHVSLFWYQQALGQGPEFLTYFQNEAQLDKSGLPSDRFFAERPEGSVSTLKIQRTQQEDSAVYLCASSLPLSSYNEQFFGPGTRLTVL.

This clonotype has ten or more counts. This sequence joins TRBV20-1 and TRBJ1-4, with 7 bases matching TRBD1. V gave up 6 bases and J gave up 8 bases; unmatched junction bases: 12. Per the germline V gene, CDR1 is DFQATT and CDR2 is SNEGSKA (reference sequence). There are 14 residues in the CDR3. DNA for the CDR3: TGCAGTGCCCGGGGAAGCAGGGGGACAGAAAAACTGTTTTTT. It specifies CSARGSRGTEKLFF.

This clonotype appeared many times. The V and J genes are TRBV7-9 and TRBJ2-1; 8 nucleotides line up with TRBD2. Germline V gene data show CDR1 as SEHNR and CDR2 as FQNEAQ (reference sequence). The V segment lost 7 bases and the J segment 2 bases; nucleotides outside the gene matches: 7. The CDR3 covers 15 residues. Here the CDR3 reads CASITTSGAYNEQFF. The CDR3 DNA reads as TGTGCCAGCATTACTACTAGCGGAGCCTACAATGAGCAGTTCTTC. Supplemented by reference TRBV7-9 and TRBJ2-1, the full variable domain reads DTGVSQNPRHKITKRGQNVTFRCDPISEHNRLYWYRQTLGQGPEFLTYFQNEAQLEKSRLLSDRFSAERPKGSFSTLEIQRTEQGDSAMYLCASITTSGAYNEQFFGPGTRLTVL.

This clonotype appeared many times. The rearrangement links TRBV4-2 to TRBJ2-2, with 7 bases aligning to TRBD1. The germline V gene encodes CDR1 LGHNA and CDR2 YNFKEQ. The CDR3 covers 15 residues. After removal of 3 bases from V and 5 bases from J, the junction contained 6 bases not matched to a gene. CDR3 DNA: TGTGCCAGCAGCCAGACAGGGTTGGGGACCGGGGAGCTGTTTTTT. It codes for CASSQTGLGTGELFF.